This T cell receptor beta chain derives from a study of beta chain features in type 1 diabetes. The CDR3 spans 14 residues. Trimming cost V 0 bases and J 3 bases, with 9 bases left between them. Germline CDR1 GTSNPN, CDR2 SVGIG (reference sequence). In its sample, this clone was seen a few times. What it binds is not known. Reverse transcription of all isolated RNA meant that expressed TCRB transcripts were sequenced. Sequencing used immunoSEQ multiplex PCR; TCRdb keeps in-frame clones, though not all of them. The data show about 160,000 clones, about 9% seen once. Study results and caveats: Patients with Type 1 diabetes showed moderately but significantly shorter TCRB CDR3s in all four CD4+ subsets.

The sample taken for sequencing was central memory CD4+ T cells from blood. This receptor was obtained from a young woman with type 1 diabetes. The V and J genes are TRBV30 and TRBJ1-3, with D perhaps matching TRBD1 (6 bases). For the CDR3, the DNA is TGTGCCTGGAGTGTACTCAGGGGTGGAAACACCATATATTTT. Its protein is CAWSVLRGGNTIYF.